This T cell receptor (delta chain) was sequenced in a study of Vδ1+ human thymocytes. Overall study results and limits: Thymic TRG and TRD repertoires appeared highly polyclonal. Thymic delta-chain repertoires held roughly 20% Vdelta2 sequences and few Vdelta3, despite high sort purity.

Concerning this clone: Its target is unknown.

Sequences come from RNA converted to cDNA by reverse transcription. CDR3 amplicons came from multiplex PCR with pooled V-gene forward and constant-region reverse primers. TCRdb re-called the multiplex PCR reads through CATT. Found here are under 85,000 delta-chain clones, around 35% of them singletons; the top ten hold roughly 0.25%. Purity of the sorted Vdelta1+ thymocytes ranged from about 97% to 99.6%. V lost 0 bases and J lost 0, with 14 bases in between. The CDR3 is 17 amino acids. Per the germline V gene, CDR1 is TSWWSYY and CDR2 is QGS. This TCR was sampled from a boy under two years old who had congenital heart surgery. The chain uses TRDV1 and TRDJ1; the D is unclear. The source material was Vdelta1+ gamma-delta thymocytes from the thymus. As for subset: FACS-sorted CD3+ TCRalphabeta- TCRVdelta1+ TCRVdelta2- thymocytes. CDR3 coding DNA: TGTGCTCTTGGGGAACTAAAGATTCTATATTACACCGATAAACTCATCTTT. As protein: CALGELKILYYTDKLIF.